This entry is about one T cell receptor (beta chain). Its antigen is currently unknown. PCR primers comprised 60 Vbeta and 13 Jbeta primers. Generated by immunoSEQ multiplex PCR, the TCRdb table keeps only in-frame clones and is missing some. This sample carries around 190,000 clones, around 79% of them seen once, and the ten largest clones take 1.5% to 2%. The sample belongs to a study of cytomegalovirus exposure and HLA in healthy donors. Study overall: Roughly 80 million unique TCRs from HLA-typed donors made up an early data release.

General observations from the study: Follow-up analysis later connected one missense variant in DCLRE1C with trimming of TCR beta V- and J-genes.

Deletions cut 4 bases from V and 3 bases from J, with 13 bases between. Germline V lookup: CDR1 LNHDA, CDR2 SQIVND (reference sequence). This CDR3 comprises 15 residues. The TCR sequence derives from a woman between 45 and 60 years old in good health and CMV-seronegative. The chain recombines TRBV19 with TRBJ2-1; tentative D call: TRBD2 (5 bases). What was sequenced was PBMCs. The CDR3 region is CASSNHRGSYNEQFF. The CDR3 region has the DNA TGTGCCAGTAGTAATCATCGAGGGAGCTACAATGAGCAGTTCTTC.